The 5 T cell receptor beta chains below come from one sample, sequenced in a study of cytomegalovirus exposure and HLA in healthy donors. Both 60 Vbeta primers and 13 Jbeta primers went into the PCR. Clones were sequenced by immunoSEQ multiplex PCR, and TCRdb holds only the in-frame ones, with some missing. The table includes some 180,000 clones, about 80% detected once. Sequenced material: PBMCs. The receptor set was obtained from a man aged 40-49 years in good health and CMV-seropositive.

The V gene is TRBV27, the J gene TRBJ2-7; 12 bases are a match to TRBD2. Germline V gene data show CDR1 as MNHEY and CDR2 as SMNVEV (reference sequence). V trimming: 2 bases; J trimming: 4 bases; junction bases outside the gene matches: 3. This CDR3 spans 15 amino acids. CDR3 region: CASSLASGGAYEQYF. CDR3 nucleotide sequence: TGTGCCAGCAGTTTAGCTAGCGGGGGGGCTTACGAGCAGTACTTC.

About this clone: Additional DNA sequences in this sample encode the identical CDR3. The chain combines TRBV10-3 with TRBJ2-3, with 8 positions matching TRBD2. Looked up from germline, CDR1 is ENHRY and CDR2 is SYGVKD. This CDR3 has 15 amino acids. With V trimmed by 6 bases and J by 0 bases, 5 bases remained unmatched. The CDR3 DNA is TGTGCCATCAGCGAACGCGGGGGGAGCACAGATACGCAGTATTTT. Protein product: CAISERGGSTDTQYF.

J is TRBJ2-7 and V is TRBV5-5; TRBD2 aligns across 11 bases. CDR3 length equals 15 residues. Looked up from germline, CDR1 is SGHKS and CDR2 is YYEKEE (reference sequence). V was pared by 4 bases and J by 5 bases, with 8 bases of the junction left unmatched. The CDR3 sequence: CASSLGLSGGDEQYF. As DNA, the CDR3 is TGTGCCAGCAGCCTGGGTCTTAGCGGGGGGGACGAGCAGTACTTC.

The gene calls are TRBV19 and TRBJ1-4; TRBD1 agrees at 7 bases. Trimming cost V 5 bases and J 8 bases; bases outside gene matches: 11. This CDR3 contains 15 residues. From germline, CDR1 is LNHDA and CDR2 SQIVND (reference sequence). Written as DNA, the CDR3 is TGTGCCAGTAGTCCCCGGGACAGCCTTTCCGAAAAACTGTTTTTT. Its protein product is CASSPRDSLSEKLFF.

The rearrangement links TRBV7-3 to TRBJ2-1; D not certain. CDR1 SGHTA and CDR2 FQGTGA come from the germline V gene. This CDR3 contains 15 residues. V was shortened by 5 bases and J by 3 bases, with 14 bases between the two germline ends. The CDR3 reads CASSPSAALYNEQFF. The CDR3 bases are TGTGCCAGCAGCCCCTCTGCGGCCCTCTACAATGAGCAGTTCTTC.